This paragraph covers one T cell receptor beta chain sequence. The CDR3 runs to 14 residues. Trimming left V 4 bases short and J 10 bases short, with 17 bases between. Germline V gene sequence: CDR1 MNHEY, CDR2 SMNVEV (reference sequence). The data belong to a study of blood T cells in healthy people across ages. The authors ran a second PCR of about 7 to 11 cycles using a sample-barcoded 5' primer and a J-beta primer mix. MiXCR, applied by TCRdb to the 5' RACE reads, yields one record per CDR3 protein. Of 1.5 million or so distinct CDR3 sequences listed, about 45% are singletons. The clonotype was recovered from a woman between 18 and 29 years old in good health. The V gene is TRBV27, the J gene TRBJ2-1; D is perhaps TRBD2 (5 bases). Sequenced material: blood. The CDR3 DNA is TGTGCCAGCAGTTATAAGGGAGTAGGCTACGAGCAGTTCTTC. It specifies CASSYKGVGYEQFF.